This note documents a single T cell receptor (beta chain) sequence. Assay used: immunoSEQ multiplex PCR; TCRdb lists only in-frame clones, some missing. In the table there are some 22,000 clones, 65% to 90% of which are singletons. The junction had 10 bases not matched to a gene; V was cut back by 6 bases and J by 6 bases. The CDR3 is made up of 15 amino acids. Germline V gene lookup returns CDR1 MDHEN and CDR2 SYDVKM. The sample is drawn from a study of T cells in narcolepsy. This chain connects TRBV28 to TRBJ1-5; TRBD1 agrees at 8 bases. This receptor was taken from a human donor in good health. The sequencing input was memory (CD45RA-) CD4+ T cells from blood. The CDR3: CASSLFTGGIQPQHF. CDR3 sequence (DNA): TGTGCCAGCAGCCTCTTTACAGGGGGTATTCAGCCCCAGCATTTT.